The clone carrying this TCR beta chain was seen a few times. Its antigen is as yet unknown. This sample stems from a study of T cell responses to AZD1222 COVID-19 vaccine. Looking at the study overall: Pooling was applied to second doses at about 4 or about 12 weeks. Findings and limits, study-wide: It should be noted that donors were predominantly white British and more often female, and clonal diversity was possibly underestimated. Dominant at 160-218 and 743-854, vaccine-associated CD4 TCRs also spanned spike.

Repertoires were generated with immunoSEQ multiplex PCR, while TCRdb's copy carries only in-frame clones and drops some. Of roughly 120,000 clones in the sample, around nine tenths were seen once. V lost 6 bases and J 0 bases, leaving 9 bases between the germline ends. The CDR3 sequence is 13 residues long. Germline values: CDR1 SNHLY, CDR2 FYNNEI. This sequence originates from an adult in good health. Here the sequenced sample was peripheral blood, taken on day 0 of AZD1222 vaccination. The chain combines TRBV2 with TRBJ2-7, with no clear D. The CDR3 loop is CASRTRNSYEQYF. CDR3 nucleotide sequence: TGTGCCAGCAGAACACGGAACTCCTACGAGCAGTACTTC.